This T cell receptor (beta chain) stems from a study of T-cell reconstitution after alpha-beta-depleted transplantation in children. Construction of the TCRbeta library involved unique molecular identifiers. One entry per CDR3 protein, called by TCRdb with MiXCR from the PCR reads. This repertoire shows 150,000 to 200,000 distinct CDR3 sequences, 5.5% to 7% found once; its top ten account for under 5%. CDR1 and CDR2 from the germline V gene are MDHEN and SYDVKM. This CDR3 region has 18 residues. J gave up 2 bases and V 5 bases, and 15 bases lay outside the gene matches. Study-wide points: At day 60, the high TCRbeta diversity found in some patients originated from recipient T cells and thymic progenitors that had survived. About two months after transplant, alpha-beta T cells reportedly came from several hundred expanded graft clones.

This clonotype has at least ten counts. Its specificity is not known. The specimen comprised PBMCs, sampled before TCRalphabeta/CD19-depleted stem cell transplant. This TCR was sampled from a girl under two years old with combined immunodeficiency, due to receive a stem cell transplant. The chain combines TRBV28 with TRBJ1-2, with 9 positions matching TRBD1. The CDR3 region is CASSPSGFYRGPNYGYTF. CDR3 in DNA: TGTGCCAGCAGTCCGTCTGGCTTCTACAGGGGGCCCAACTATGGCTACACCTTC.